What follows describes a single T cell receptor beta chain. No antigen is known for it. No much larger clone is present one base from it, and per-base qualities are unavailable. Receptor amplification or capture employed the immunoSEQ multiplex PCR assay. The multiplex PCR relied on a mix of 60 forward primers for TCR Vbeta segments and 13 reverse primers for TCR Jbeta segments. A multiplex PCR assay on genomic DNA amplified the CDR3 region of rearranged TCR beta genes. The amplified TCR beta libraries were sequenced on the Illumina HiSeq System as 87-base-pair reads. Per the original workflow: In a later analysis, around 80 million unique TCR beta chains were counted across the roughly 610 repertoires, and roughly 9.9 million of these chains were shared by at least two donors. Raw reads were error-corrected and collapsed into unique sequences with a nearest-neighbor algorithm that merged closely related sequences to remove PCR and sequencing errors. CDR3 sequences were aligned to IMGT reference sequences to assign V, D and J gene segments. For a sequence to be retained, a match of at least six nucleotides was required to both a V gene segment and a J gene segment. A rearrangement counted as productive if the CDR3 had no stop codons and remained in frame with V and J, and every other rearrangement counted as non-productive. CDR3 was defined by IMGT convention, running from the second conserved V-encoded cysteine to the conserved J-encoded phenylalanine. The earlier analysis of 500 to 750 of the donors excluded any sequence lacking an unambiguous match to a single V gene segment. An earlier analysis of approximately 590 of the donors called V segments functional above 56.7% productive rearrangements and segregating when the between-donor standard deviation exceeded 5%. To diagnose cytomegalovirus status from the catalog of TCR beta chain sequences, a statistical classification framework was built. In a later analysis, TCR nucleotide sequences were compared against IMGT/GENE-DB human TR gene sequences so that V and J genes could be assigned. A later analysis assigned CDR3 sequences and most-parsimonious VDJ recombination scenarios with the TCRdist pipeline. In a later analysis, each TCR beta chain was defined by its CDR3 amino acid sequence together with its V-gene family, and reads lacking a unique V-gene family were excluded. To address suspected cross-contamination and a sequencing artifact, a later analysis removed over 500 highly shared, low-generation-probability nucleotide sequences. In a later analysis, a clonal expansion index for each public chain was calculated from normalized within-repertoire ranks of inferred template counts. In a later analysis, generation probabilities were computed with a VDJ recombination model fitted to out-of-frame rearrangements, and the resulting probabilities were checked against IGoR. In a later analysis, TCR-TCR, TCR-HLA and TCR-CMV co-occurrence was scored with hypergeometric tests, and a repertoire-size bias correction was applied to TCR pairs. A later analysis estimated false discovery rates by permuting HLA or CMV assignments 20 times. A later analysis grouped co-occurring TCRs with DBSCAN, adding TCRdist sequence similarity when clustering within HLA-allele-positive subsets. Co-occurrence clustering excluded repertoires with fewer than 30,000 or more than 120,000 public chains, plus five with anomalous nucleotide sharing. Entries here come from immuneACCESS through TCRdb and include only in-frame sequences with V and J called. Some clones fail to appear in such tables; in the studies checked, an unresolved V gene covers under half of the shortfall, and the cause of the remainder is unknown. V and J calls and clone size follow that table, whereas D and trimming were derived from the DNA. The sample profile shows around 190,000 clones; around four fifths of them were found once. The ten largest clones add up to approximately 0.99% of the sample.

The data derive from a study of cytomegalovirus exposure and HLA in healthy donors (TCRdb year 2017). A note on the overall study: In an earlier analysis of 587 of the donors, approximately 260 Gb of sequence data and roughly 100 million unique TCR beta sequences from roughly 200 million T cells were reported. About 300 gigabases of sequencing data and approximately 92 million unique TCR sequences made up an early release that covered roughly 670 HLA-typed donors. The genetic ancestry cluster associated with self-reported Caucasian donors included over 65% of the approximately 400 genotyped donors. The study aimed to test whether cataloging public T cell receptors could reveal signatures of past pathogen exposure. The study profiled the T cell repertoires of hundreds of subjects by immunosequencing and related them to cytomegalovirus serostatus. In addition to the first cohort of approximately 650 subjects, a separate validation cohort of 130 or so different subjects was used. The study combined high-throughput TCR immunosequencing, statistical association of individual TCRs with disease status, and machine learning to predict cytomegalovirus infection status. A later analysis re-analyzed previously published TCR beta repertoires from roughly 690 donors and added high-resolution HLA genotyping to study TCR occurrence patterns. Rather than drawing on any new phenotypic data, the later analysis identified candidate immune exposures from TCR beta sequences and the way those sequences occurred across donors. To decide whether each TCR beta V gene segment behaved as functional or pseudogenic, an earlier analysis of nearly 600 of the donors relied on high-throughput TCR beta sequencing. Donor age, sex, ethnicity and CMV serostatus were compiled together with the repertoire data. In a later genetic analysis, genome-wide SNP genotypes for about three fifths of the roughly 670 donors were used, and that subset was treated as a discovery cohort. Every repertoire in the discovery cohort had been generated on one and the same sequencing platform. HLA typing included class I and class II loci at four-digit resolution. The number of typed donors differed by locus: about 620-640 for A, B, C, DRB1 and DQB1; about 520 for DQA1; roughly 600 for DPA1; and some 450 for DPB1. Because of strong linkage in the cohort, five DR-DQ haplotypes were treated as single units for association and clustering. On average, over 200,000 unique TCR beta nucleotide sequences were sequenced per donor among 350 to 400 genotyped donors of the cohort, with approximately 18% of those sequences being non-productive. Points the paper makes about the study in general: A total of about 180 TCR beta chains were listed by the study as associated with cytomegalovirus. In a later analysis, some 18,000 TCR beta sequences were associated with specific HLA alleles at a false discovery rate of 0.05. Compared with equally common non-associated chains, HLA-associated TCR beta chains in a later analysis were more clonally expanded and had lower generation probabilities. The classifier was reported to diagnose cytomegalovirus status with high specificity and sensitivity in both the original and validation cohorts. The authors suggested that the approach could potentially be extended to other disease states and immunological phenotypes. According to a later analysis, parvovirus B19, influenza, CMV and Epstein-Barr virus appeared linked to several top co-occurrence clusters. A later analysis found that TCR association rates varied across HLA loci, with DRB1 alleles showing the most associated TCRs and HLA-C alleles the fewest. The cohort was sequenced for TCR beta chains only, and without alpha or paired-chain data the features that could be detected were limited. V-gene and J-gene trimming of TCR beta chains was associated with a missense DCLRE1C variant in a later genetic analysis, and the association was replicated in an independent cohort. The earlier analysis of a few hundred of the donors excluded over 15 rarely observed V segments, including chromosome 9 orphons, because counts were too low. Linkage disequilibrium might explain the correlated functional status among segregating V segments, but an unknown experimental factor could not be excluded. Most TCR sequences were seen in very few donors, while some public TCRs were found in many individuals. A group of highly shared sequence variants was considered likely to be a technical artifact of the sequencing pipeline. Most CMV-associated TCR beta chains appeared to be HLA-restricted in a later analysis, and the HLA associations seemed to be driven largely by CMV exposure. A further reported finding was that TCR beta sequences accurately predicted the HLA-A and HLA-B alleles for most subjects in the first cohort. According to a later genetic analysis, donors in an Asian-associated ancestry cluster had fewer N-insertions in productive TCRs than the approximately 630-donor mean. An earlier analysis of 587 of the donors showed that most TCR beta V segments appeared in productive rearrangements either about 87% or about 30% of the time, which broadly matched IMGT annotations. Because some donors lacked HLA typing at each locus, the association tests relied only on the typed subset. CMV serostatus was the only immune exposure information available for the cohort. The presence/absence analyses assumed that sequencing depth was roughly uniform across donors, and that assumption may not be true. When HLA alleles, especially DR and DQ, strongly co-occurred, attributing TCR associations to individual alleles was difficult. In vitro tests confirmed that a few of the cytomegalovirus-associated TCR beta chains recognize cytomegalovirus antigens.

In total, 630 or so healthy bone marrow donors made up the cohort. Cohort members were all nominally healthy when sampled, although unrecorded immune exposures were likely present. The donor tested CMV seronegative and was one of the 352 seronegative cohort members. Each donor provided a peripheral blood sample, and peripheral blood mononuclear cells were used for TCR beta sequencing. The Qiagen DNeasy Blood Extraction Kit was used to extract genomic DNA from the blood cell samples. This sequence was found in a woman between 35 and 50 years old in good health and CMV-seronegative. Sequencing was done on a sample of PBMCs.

DNA sequence: TGTGCCAGCAGCTCTCGGACAGGGTCGGGTCAGCCCCAGCATTTT. Protein translation: CASSSRTGSGQPQHF. The sequence joins TRBV5-6 to TRBJ1-5; TRBD1 fits 8 bases in the junction. The V end gives up 3 bases and the J end 6 bases, leaving 8 bases in the junction not matched to a gene. The CDR3 numbers 15 residues from cysteine through phenylalanine. Just CDR3 DNA is preserved here, 45 bases in frame from base 1. CDR1 and CDR2, looked up from the germline V gene, are SGHDT and YYEEEE. Outside the CDR3, residues come from the reference TRBV5-6 and TRBJ1-5 proteins, so the full variable domain is: DAGVTQSPTHLIKTRGQQVTLRCSPKSGHDTVSWYQQALGQGPQFIFQYYEEEERQRGNFPDRFSGHQFPNYSSELNVNALLLGDSALYLCASSSRTGSGQPQHFGDGTRLSIL.